This T cell receptor (beta chain) was obtained from a study of technical replicates of blood from a handful of donors (dated by TCRdb to between 2016 and 2019). The CDR3 sequence holds 12 residues, the cysteine and phenylalanine included. CDR3 DNA only is kept here, 36 bases in frame from base 1. Taken from the germline V gene, the CDR1 and CDR2 loops are ENHRY and SYGVKD. Trimming takes 3 bases from V and 8 bases from J, and the germline ends sit 10 bases apart. In regard to this clone: The antigen this receptor binds is unknown. Per-base quality was not reported, and no clone a single base away is much larger than it.

Receptors were amplified or captured by the immunoSEQ multiplex PCR assay. Sourced from immuneACCESS, this table was stored by TCRdb with only in-frame sequences that have V and J called. A share of the clones is absent; for the studies checked, an unresolved V gene accounts for under half, and the remainder has no known explanation. For this sample the table gives more than 75,000 clones, of which around 86% were detected only once. 4.8% of the sample lies in the top ten. The receptor was derived from a human donor in good health. Some clones in this sample may be carry-over from other donors' samples. The sequence is built from TRBV10-3 and TRBJ1-2; TRBD1 is perhaps the D gene, given 5 matching bases. What was sequenced was PBMCs. The CDR3 sequence is CAISESGWGYTF. The DNA sequence is as follows: TGTGCCATCAGTGAATCAGGGTGGGGCTACACCTTC.